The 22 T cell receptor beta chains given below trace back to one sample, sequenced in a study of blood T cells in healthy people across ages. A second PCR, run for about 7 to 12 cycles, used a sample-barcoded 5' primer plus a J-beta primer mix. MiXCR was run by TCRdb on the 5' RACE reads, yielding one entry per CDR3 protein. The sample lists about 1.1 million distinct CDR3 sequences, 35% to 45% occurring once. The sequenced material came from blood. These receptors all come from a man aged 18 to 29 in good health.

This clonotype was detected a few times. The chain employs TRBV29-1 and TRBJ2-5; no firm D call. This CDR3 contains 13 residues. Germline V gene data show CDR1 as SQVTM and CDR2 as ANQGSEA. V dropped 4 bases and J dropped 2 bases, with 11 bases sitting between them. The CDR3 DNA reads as TGCAGCGTTGGTGTCAGTGAACAAGAGACCCAGTACTTC. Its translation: CSVGVSEQETQYF.

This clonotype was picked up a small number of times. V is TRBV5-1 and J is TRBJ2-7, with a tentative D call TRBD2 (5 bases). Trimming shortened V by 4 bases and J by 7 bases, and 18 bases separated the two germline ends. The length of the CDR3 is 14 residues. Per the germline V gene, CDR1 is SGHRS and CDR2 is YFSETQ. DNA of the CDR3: TGCGCCAGCAGCGGCCGGAGGCAGGTGTGTGAGCAGTACTTC. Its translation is CASSGRRQVCEQYF.

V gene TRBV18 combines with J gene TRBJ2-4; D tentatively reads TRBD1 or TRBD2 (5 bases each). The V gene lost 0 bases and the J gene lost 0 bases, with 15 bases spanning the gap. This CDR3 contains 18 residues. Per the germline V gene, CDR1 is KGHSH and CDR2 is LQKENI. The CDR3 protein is CASSPPRGIHIAKNIQYF. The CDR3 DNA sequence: TGTGCCAGCTCACCACCGAGGGGAATACATATAGCCAAAAACATTCAGTACTTC. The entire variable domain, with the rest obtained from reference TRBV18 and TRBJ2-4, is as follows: NAGVMQNPRHLVRRRGQEARLRCSPMKGHSHVYWYRQLPEEGLKFMVYLQKENIIDESGMPKERFSAEFPKEGPSILRIQQVVRGDSAAYFCASSPPRGIHIAKNIQYFGAGTRLSVL.

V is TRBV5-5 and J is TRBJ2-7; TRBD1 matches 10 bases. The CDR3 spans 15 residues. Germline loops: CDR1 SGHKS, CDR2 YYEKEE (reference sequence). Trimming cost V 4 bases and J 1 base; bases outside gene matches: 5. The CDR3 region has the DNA TGTGCCAGCAGCACCCTGGGACAGGGGTCCTACGAGCAGTACTTC. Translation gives CASSTLGQGSYEQYF.

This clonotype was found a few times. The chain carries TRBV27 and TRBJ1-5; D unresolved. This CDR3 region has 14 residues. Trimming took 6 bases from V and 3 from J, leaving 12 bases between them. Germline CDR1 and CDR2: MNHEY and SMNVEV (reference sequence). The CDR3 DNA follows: TGTGCCAGCAGCCTTGACGGATTCAATCAGCCCCAGCATTTT. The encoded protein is CASSLDGFNQPQHF.

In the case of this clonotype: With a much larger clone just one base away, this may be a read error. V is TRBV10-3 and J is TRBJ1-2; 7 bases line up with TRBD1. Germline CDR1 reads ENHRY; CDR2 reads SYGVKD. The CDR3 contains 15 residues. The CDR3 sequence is CAILGETGLDYGYIF. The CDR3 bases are TGTGCCATCCTGGGGGAGACAGGGTTGGATTATGGCTACATCTTC.

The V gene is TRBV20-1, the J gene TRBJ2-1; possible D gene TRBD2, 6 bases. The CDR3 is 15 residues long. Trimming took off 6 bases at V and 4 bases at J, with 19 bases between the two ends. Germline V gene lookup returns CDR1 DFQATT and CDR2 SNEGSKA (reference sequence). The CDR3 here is CSATYRDGGYNEQFF. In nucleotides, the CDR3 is TGCAGTGCCACCTATCGGGACGGGGGATACAATGAGCAGTTCTTC.

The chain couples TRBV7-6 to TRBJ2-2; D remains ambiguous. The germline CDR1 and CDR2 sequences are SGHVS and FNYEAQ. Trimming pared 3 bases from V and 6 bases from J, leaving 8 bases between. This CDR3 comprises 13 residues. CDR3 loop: CASSLVSPGELFF. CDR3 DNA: TGTGCCAGCAGCTTGGTGAGCCCCGGGGAGCTGTTTTTT.

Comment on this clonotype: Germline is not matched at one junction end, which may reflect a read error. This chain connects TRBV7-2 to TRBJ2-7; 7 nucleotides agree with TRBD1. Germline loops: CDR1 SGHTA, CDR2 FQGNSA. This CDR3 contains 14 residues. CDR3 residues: CASRLDRESYEQYF. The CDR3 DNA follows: TGTGCCAGCAGGTTAGACAGGGAGTCCTACGAGCAGTACTTC.

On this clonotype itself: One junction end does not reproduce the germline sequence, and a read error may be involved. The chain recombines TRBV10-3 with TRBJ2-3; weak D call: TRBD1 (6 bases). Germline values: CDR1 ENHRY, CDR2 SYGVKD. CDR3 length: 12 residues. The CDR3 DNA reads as TGTGCCATCAGCCAGAGGACAGATACGCAGAATTTT. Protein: CAISQRTDTQNF.

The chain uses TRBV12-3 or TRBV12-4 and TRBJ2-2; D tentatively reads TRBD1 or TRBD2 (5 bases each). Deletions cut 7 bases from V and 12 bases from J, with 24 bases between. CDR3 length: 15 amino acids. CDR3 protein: CASIGRIRDPSKLFF. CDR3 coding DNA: TGTGCCAGCATAGGCAGGATCCGGGACCCTTCGAAGCTGTTTTTT.

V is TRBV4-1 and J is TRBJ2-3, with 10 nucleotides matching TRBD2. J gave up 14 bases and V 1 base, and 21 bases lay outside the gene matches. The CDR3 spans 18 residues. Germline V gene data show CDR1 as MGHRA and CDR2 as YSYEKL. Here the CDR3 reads CASSQGPRSGREHRYAYF. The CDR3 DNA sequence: TGCGCCAGCAGCCAAGGTCCACGGAGCGGGAGGGAGCACAGATACGCGTATTTT.

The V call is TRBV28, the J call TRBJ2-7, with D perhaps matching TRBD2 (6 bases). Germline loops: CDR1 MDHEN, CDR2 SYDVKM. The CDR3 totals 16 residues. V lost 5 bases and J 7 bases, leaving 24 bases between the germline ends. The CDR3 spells CASSPGSGVGYGEQYF. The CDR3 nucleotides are TGTGCCAGCAGTCCAGGATCGGGGGTTGGGTATGGGGAGCAGTACTTC.

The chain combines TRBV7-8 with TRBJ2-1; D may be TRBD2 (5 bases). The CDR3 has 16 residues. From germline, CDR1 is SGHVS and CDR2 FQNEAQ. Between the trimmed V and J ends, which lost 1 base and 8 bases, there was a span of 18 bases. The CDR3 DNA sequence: TGTGCCAGCAGCTTAGGCGGGCCAACCCCCGGCTATGAGCAGTTCTTC. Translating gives CASSLGGPTPGYEQFF. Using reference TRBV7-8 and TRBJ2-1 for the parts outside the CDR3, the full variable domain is GAGVSQSPRYKVAKRGQDVALRCDPISGHVSLFWYQQALGQGPEFLTYFQNEAQLDKSGLPSDRFFAERPEGSVSTLKIQRTQQEDSAVYLCASSLGGPTPGYEQFFGPGTRLTVL.

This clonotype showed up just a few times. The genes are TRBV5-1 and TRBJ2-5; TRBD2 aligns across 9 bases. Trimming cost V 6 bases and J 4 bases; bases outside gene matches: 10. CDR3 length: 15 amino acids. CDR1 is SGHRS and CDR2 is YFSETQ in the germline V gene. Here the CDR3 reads CASNFASGVGETQYF. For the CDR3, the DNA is TGCGCCAGCAACTTCGCTAGCGGGGTTGGAGAGACCCAGTACTTC.

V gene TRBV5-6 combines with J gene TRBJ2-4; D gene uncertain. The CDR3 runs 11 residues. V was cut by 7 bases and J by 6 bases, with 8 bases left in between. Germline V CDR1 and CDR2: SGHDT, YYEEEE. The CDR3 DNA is TGTGCCAGCGGGCCGAGAAACATTCAGTACTTC. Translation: CASGPRNIQYF. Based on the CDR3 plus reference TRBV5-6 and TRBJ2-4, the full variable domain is DAGVTQSPTHLIKTRGQQVTLRCSPKSGHDTVSWYQQALGQGPQFIFQYYEEEERQRGNFPDRFSGHQFPNYSSELNVNALLLGDSALYLCASGPRNIQYFGAGTRLSVL.

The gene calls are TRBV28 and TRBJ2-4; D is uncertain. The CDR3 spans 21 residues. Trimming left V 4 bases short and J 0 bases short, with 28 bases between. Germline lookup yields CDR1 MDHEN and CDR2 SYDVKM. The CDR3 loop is CASSSRTRWGPKNVAKNIQYF. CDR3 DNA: TGTGCCAGCAGTTCTCGTACCAGGTGGGGTCCGAAAAATGTAGCCAAAAACATTCAGTACTTC.

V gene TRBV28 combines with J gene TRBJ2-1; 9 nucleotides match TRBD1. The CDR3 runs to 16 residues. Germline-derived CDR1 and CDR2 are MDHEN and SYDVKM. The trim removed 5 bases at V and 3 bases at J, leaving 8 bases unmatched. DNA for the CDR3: TGTGCCAGCAGTCCCTCCGGGACAGGGATCTACAATGAGCAGTTCTTC. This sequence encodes CASSPSGTGIYNEQFF.

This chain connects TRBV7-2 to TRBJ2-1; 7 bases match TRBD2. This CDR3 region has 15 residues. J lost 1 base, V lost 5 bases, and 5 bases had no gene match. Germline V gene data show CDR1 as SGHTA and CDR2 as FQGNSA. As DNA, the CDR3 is TGTGCCAGCAGCGCTCTAGCGGCTTCCTACAATGAGCAGTTCTTC. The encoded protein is CASSALAASYNEQFF.

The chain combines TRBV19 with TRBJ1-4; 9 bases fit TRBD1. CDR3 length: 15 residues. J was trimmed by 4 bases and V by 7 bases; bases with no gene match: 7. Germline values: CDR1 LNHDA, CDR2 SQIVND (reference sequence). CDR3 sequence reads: CASTYQDRGNEKLFF. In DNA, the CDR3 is TGTGCCAGTACTTACCAGGACAGGGGTAATGAAAAACTGTTTTTT. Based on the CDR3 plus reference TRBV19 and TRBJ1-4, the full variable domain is DGGITQSPKYLFRKEGQNVTLSCEQNLNHDAMYWYRQDPGQGLRLIYYSQIVNDFQKGDIAEGYSVSREKKESFPLTVTSAQKNPTAFYLCASTYQDRGNEKLFFGSGTQLSVL.

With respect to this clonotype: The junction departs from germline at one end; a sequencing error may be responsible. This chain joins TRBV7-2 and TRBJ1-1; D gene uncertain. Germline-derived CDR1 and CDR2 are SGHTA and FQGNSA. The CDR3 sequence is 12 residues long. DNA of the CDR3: TGTGCCAGCATCTTAGCACAGTCTGAAGCTTTCTTT. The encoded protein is CASILAQSEAFF. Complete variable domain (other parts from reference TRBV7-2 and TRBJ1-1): GAGVSQSPSNKVTEKGKDVELRCDPISGHTALYWYRQSLGQGLEFLIYFQGNSAPDKSGLPSDRFSAERTGGSVSTLTIQRTQQEDSAVYLCASILAQSEAFFGQGTRLTVV.

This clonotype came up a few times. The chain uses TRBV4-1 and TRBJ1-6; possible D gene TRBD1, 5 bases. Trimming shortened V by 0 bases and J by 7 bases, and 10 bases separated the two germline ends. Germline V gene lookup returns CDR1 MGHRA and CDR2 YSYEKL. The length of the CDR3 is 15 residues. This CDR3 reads CASSQDPSGNSPLHF. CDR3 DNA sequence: TGCGCCAGCAGCCAAGACCCCTCAGGGAATTCACCCCTCCACTTT.